This passage covers 10 T cell receptor beta chains from one sample sequenced in a study of cytomegalovirus exposure and HLA in healthy donors. Primers for the PCR totalled 60 Vbeta and 13 Jbeta. Sequencing was performed with immunoSEQ multiplex PCR; in TCRdb, only in-frame clones are kept and a portion is missing. The sample includes approximately 100,000 clones, approximately 66% of them seen just once. The sequenced sample consisted of PBMCs. The receptors derive from a woman aged 45-60 years in good health and CMV-seronegative.

This clone was seen a few times. This rearrangement joins TRBV4-2 to TRBJ2-1, with D hard to call. CDR3 length equals 13 residues. Germline V CDR1 and CDR2: LGHNA, YNFKEQ. Between the trimmed V and J ends, which lost 1 base and 5 bases, there was a span of 6 bases. CDR3 bases: TGTGCCAGCAGCCAAGGGAGCAACAATGAGCAGTTCTTC. It encodes CASSQGSNNEQFF.

The chain is built from TRBV19 and TRBJ1-2; D may be TRBD1 (6 bases). CDR1 is LNHDA and CDR2 is SQIVND in the germline V gene (reference sequence). The V gene lost 9 bases and the J gene lost 4 bases, with 18 bases spanning the gap. This CDR3 comprises 14 residues. The DNA for the CDR3 is TGTGCCAGCTGGGACACCTCTTTAAGCTATGGCTACACCTTC. Protein sequence: CASWDTSLSYGYTF.

The CDR3 loop is CASSLTGGRGGYTF. In DNA, the CDR3 is TGTGCCAGCAGTTTAACCGGGGGACGTGGGGGCTACACCTTC. V gene TRBV28 combines with J gene TRBJ1-2; D might be TRBD1 (5 bases). Trimming removed 2 bases from V and 8 bases from J, with 15 bases in between. The germline V gene has CDR1 MDHEN and CDR2 SYDVKM. This CDR3 is built from 14 residues.

V gene TRBV28 combines with J gene TRBJ2-7; 8 bases are a match to TRBD1. The CDR3 has 19 amino acids. CDR1 MDHEN and CDR2 SYDVKM come from the germline V gene. Trimming removed 5 bases from V and 1 base from J; junction bases left unmatched: 19. DNA of the CDR3: TGTGCCAGCAGTCCCTTAAACCCCTTCGGGACAGGCTCATCCTACGAGCAGTACTTC. Amino acid sequence: CASSPLNPFGTGSSYEQYF.

The chain links TRBV7-2 to TRBJ2-3; tentative D call: TRBD1 (5 bases). The CDR3 totals 13 residues. Looked up from germline, CDR1 is SGHTA and CDR2 is FQGNSA. Trimming removed 7 bases at V and 0 bases at J, with 8 bases between. CDR3 sequence (DNA): TGTGCCAGCACGGACACTAGCACAGATACGCAGTATTTT. It translates to CASTDTSTDTQYF.

This chain links TRBV11-3 with TRBJ2-3; 8 positions match TRBD1. Germline V gives CDR1 SGHNT, CDR2 YENEEA. CDR3 length equals 15 residues. The V gene end was trimmed by 5 bases and the J gene end by 2 bases; junction bases not matched to a gene: 6. The CDR3 sequence: CASSHTGGLTDTQYF. The CDR3 DNA is TGTGCCAGCAGCCATACAGGGGGGCTCACAGATACGCAGTATTTT.

This clone was counted a few times. The CDR3 DNA is TGTGCCAGCAGCGGCAGGGCTTATGAGCAGTTCTTC. It translates to CASSGRAYEQFF. The genes are TRBV6-5 and TRBJ2-1; a possible D gene is TRBD1 (5 bases). CDR3 length: 12 residues. The germline CDR1 and CDR2 sequences are MNHEY and SVGAGI. Deletions cut 6 bases from V and 8 bases from J, with 11 bases between.

The genes are TRBV5-1 and TRBJ1-5; D not resolved. The CDR3 contains 14 residues. Germline values: CDR1 SGHRS, CDR2 YFSETQ. Trimming left V 0 bases short and J 10 bases short, with 14 bases between. The CDR3 region is CASSLDGRSSPQHF. CDR3 DNA sequence: TGCGCCAGCAGCTTGGATGGCAGGTCTTCTCCCCAGCATTTT. The full variable domain, rest sourced from reference TRBV5-1 and TRBJ1-5, is KAGVTQTPRYLIKTRGQQVTLSCSPISGHRSVSWYQQTPGQGLQFLFEYFSETQRNKGNFPGRFSGRQFSNSRSEMNVSTLELGDSALYLCASSLDGRSSPQHFGDGTRLSIL.

The chain combines TRBV5-6 with TRBJ1-2, with TRBD1 identical over 7 bases. Losses at the gene ends were 4 bases for V and 0 bases for J; bases not matched to a gene: 3. From germline, CDR1 is SGHDT and CDR2 YYEEEE. The CDR3 has 14 amino acids. CDR3: CASSNGQANYGYTF. DNA of the CDR3: TGTGCCAGCAGCAACGGACAGGCTAACTATGGCTACACCTTC.

V usage is TRBV6-5 and J usage is TRBJ1-1, with D possibly being TRBD1 (6 bases). The CDR3 loop spans 13 amino acids. V was shortened by 6 bases and J by 4 bases, with 12 bases between the two germline ends. Germline lookup yields CDR1 MNHEY and CDR2 SVGAGI. The CDR3 nucleotides read TGTGCCAGCAGCGATGCAGGGGCCACTGAAGCTTTCTTT. This gives the protein CASSDAGATEAFF.